Below are 26 T cell receptor beta chains sequenced from a single sample in a study of blood T cell repertoires in COVID-19. The table came from immunoSEQ multiplex PCR; TCRdb's copy has only in-frame clones and leaves some out. Among approximately 150,000 clones listed, 85% to 90% were seen once. Sequencing was done on a sample of peripheral blood. These receptors were obtained from an older woman with active COVID-19.

The V and J genes are TRBV11-1 and TRBJ1-1, with D possibly being TRBD1 (5 bases). V was trimmed by 5 bases and J by 5 bases, leaving 12 bases between them. Germline V CDR1 and CDR2: SGHAT, FQDESV (reference sequence). The CDR3 has 13 amino acids. This chain's CDR3 is CASSPRVDTEAFF. The CDR3, as DNA: TGTGCCAGCAGCCCCAGGGTGGATACTGAAGCTTTCTTT.

This clone was counted a single time. This chain joins TRBV19 and TRBJ2-1, with D possibly matching TRBD2 (5 bases). Germline CDR1 LNHDA, CDR2 SQIVND (reference sequence). The CDR3 contains 16 residues. V was clipped by 7 bases and J by 4 bases, with 20 bases between them. The CDR3 sequence: CASTASGRAIYNEQFF. CDR3 bases: TGTGCCAGTACCGCGTCCGGGCGGGCGATATACAATGAGCAGTTCTTC.

This chain uses TRBV5-1 with TRBJ1-2; 7 bases are a match to TRBD1. Germline V lookup: CDR1 SGHRS, CDR2 YFSETQ. Trimming at V came to 4 bases and at J to 4 bases, leaving 7 bases not matched to a gene. The CDR3 extends over 14 amino acids. CDR3 residues: CASSGDSLSYGYTF. DNA for the CDR3: TGCGCCAGCAGCGGGGACAGCTTATCCTATGGCTACACCTTC.

V and J are TRBV28 and TRBJ2-5; D is unclear. Trimming removed 6 bases from V and 7 bases from J, with 15 bases in between. The CDR3 runs to 13 residues. CDR1 and CDR2 from the germline V gene are MDHEN and SYDVKM. Here the CDR3 DNA reads TGTGCCAGCAGCCTGACGGGTATGGTGACCCAGTACTTC. It specifies CASSLTGMVTQYF.

This clone has only one observation. The chain joins TRBV28 to TRBJ2-3; 12 bases align to TRBD2. From germline, CDR1 is MDHEN and CDR2 SYDVKM. This CDR3 has 14 residues. After removal of 9 bases from V and 7 bases from J, the junction contained 8 bases not matched to a gene. The CDR3 DNA reads as TGTGCCAGTTCGACTAGCGGGAGAAGTAATACGCAGTATTTT. Its translation: CASSTSGRSNTQYF.

This chain connects TRBV7-9 to TRBJ2-5; TRBD2 matches 7 bases. Germline loops: CDR1 SEHNR, CDR2 FQNEAQ (reference sequence). This CDR3 is built from 13 residues. With 4 bases clipped from V and 7 bases from J, the junction kept 6 bases outside the gene matches. The CDR3 region has the DNA TGTGCCAGCAGCTCTCCCGGCGGGGGGACCCAGTACTTC. This sequence encodes CASSSPGGGTQYF.

The chain links TRBV5-1 to TRBJ1-1, with 8 positions matching TRBD1. Germline CDR1 is SGHRS and CDR2 is YFSETQ. Trimming took 3 bases from V and 4 from J; bases not matched to a gene: 8. The CDR3 consists of 15 residues. The CDR3: CASSWQGAGGTEAFF. The CDR3 nucleotides read TGCGCCAGCAGCTGGCAGGGGGCCGGGGGCACTGAAGCTTTCTTT.

The chain has TRBV9 and TRBJ1-2; D unclear. This CDR3 spans 12 amino acids. Trimming took off 5 bases at V and 7 bases at J, with 12 bases between the two ends. Germline values: CDR1 SGDLS, CDR2 YYNGEE. CDR3 sequence reads: CASSRSAGGYTF. CDR3 DNA sequence: TGTGCCAGCAGTCGTAGCGCCGGTGGCTACACCTTC.

The chain has TRBV7-2 and TRBJ2-1, with TRBD2 identical over 11 bases. V lost 2 bases, J lost 9 bases, and 15 bases stayed unmatched. The V gene's germline CDR1 is SGHTA and CDR2 FQGNSA. The CDR3 totals 18 residues. In nucleotides, the CDR3 is TGTGCCAGCAGCTTACTGACTAGCGGGATAATGGGTACAGGTGAGCAGTTCTTC. It translates to CASSLLTSGIMGTGEQFF.

The V gene is TRBV11-1, the J gene TRBJ2-3; 8 bases map to TRBD2. Germline values: CDR1 SGHAT, CDR2 FQDESV (reference sequence). With V trimmed by 4 bases and J by 9 bases, 12 bases remained unmatched. The CDR3 is 15 amino acids. CDR3 in amino acids: CASSSSGSPSETQYF. The CDR3 nucleotides read TGTGCCAGCAGCTCCAGCGGGAGTCCCTCGGAAACGCAGTATTTT.

The chain couples TRBV9 to TRBJ2-1; TRBD2 matches 8 bases. Trimming cost V 0 bases and J 8 bases; bases outside gene matches: 7. The germline V gene has CDR1 SGDLS and CDR2 YYNGEE. The CDR3 has 15 residues. CDR3 loop: CASSVGPAGVDEQFF. CDR3 DNA sequence: TGTGCCAGCAGCGTAGGACCAGCGGGAGTTGATGAGCAGTTCTTC.

The CDR3 protein is CASMAVNQETQYF. The CDR3 bases are TGTGCCAGCATGGCAGTTAACCAAGAGACCCAGTACTTC. J is TRBJ2-5 and V is TRBV7-2; D is unresolved. Germline CDR1 SGHTA, CDR2 FQGNSA. Between the trimmed V and J ends, which lost 7 bases and 0 bases, there was a span of 9 bases. This CDR3 is 13 amino acids long.

The CDR3 protein is CASSRTQGNPYEQYF. CDR3 DNA sequence: TGCGCCAGCAGCCGCACCCAGGGAAACCCCTACGAGCAGTACTTC. The rearrangement joins TRBV4-3 to TRBJ2-7, with D possibly TRBD1 on 5 matching bases. CDR3 length equals 15 residues. The V gene lost 4 bases and the J gene lost 2 bases, with 15 bases spanning the gap. CDR1 is LGHNA and CDR2 is YSLEER in the germline V gene.

The genes are TRBV28 and TRBJ2-1; D gene ambiguous. The CDR3 has 15 amino acids. Trimming cost V 10 bases and J 6 bases, with 22 bases left between them. Per germline, CDR1 MDHEN and CDR2 SYDVKM. Here the CDR3 DNA reads TGTGCCACCCACTTGAGCCTTCTTGGGCCCAATGAGCAGTTCTTC. Translation gives CATHLSLLGPNEQFF.

The CDR3 loop is CARKTGGNSGANVLTF. The CDR3, as DNA: TGCGCCAGAAAGACAGGGGGGAACTCTGGGGCCAACGTCCTGACTTTC. This chain joins TRBV10-1 and TRBJ2-6, with 9 bases that match TRBD1. Germline CDR1 is WNHNN and CDR2 is SYGVQD (reference sequence). This CDR3 is 16 amino acids long. V trimming: 9 bases; J trimming: 0 bases; junction bases outside the gene matches: 6.

V and J are TRBV4-3 and TRBJ1-5; a possible D gene is TRBD1 (5 bases). This CDR3 comprises 16 residues. The germline V gene has CDR1 LGHNA and CDR2 YSLEER. Trimming left V 0 bases short and J 4 bases short, with 13 bases between. The CDR3 is CASSQEFGAANQPQHF. In DNA, the CDR3 is TGCGCCAGCAGCCAAGAATTTGGGGCAGCGAATCAGCCCCAGCATTTT.

J is TRBJ1-3 and V is TRBV3-1 (or the pseudogene TRBV3-2); a possible D gene is TRBD1 (6 bases). The V end lost 5 bases, the J end lost 0 bases, and 14 bases lay between the germline ends. The CDR3 runs to 16 residues. The V gene's germline CDR1 is LGHDT and CDR2 YNNKEL (reference sequence). As DNA, the CDR3 is TGTGCCAGCAGCACAACAGGGACCCCCTCTGGAAACACCATATATTTT. This sequence encodes CASSTTGTPSGNTIYF.

This sequence joins TRBV3-1 (or the pseudogene TRBV3-2) and TRBJ1-1, with D unclear. The V end lost 4 bases, the J end lost 10 bases, and 7 bases lay between the germline ends. Germline V gives CDR1 LGHDT, CDR2 YNNKEL (reference sequence). This CDR3 contains 10 residues. The CDR3 sequence: CASSLLGAFF. The DNA of the CDR3 is TGTGCCAGCAGCCTTCTAGGAGCTTTCTTT.

This chain uses TRBV11-2 with TRBJ2-5, with 7 bases aligning to TRBD2. CDR1 is SGHAT, CDR2 FQNNGV, per germline. V shed 4 bases and J 3 bases; nucleotides not matched to a gene: 8. The CDR3 is 15 amino acids. The CDR3, as DNA: TGTGCCAGCAGCTATGGGAGGGATTTTAAAGAGACCCAGTACTTC. It translates to CASSYGRDFKETQYF. Filled out from reference TRBV11-2 and TRBJ2-5, the complete variable domain reads EAGVAQSPRYKIIEKRQSVAFWCNPISGHATLYWYQQILGQGPKLLIQFQNNGVVDDSQLPKDRFSAERLKGVDSTLKIQPAKLEDSAVYLCASSYGRDFKETQYFGPGTRLLVL.

The chain joins TRBV30 to TRBJ2-2; no reliable D call. With 2 bases removed from V and 3 bases from J, the gap between germline ends came to 4 bases. The V gene's germline CDR1 is GTSNPN and CDR2 SVGIG (reference sequence). The CDR3 spans 12 residues. The CDR3 DNA is TGTGCCTGGAGTACATACACCGGGGAGCTGTTTTTT. Translating it yields CAWSTYTGELFF.

The chain has TRBV27 and TRBJ2-3; 10 nucleotides align to TRBD2. With 5 bases clipped from V and 4 bases from J, the junction kept 18 bases outside the gene matches. From germline, CDR1 is MNHEY and CDR2 SMNVEV (reference sequence). This CDR3 has 19 amino acids. As DNA, the CDR3 is TGTGCCAGCAGTACATACCACGGGGTAGCGGGAGGCTTCGCAGATACGCAGTATTTT. This sequence encodes CASSTYHGVAGGFADTQYF.

V gene TRBV4-1 combines with J gene TRBJ1-5; 8 bases are a match to TRBD1. Germline CDR1 reads MGHRA; CDR2 reads YSYEKL. J was trimmed by 6 bases and V by 3 bases; bases with no gene match: 16. This CDR3 is built from 18 residues. The CDR3 loop is CASSHRVLARGPGQPQHF. For the CDR3, the DNA is TGCGCCAGCAGCCATAGGGTCCTGGCCAGGGGGCCGGGTCAGCCCCAGCATTTT.

This clone has a single count. The V and J genes are TRBV3-1 (or the pseudogene TRBV3-2) and TRBJ2-2; weak D call: TRBD1 (5 bases). The CDR3 is 14 residues long. V dropped 2 bases and J dropped 4 bases, with 8 bases sitting between them. CDR1 and CDR2 (germline): LGHDT, YNNKEL (reference sequence). CDR3 in amino acids: CASSQHRLTGELFF. For the CDR3, the DNA is TGTGCCAGCAGCCAACACAGGCTCACCGGGGAGCTGTTTTTT.

The chain uses TRBV2 and TRBJ2-5, with D perhaps TRBD1 (6 bases). The CDR3 is 15 amino acids. Germline assignment: CDR1 SNHLY and CDR2 FYNNEI. The V gene lost 6 bases and the J gene lost 7 bases, with 21 bases spanning the gap. CDR3 in amino acids: CASRSWDIQVGTQYF. Here the CDR3 DNA reads TGTGCCAGCAGATCCTGGGACATTCAGGTGGGGACCCAGTACTTC.

V is TRBV6-5 and J is TRBJ1-2, with a tentative D call TRBD1 (5 bases). CDR1 is MNHEY, CDR2 SVGAGI, per germline. The CDR3 runs to 12 residues. Trimming took off 6 bases at V and 6 bases at J, with 11 bases between the two ends. The CDR3, as DNA: TGTGCCAGCAGACCCCAGGGAAATGGCTACACCTTC. This encodes CASRPQGNGYTF.

This clone was picked up one time. The chain employs TRBV2 and TRBJ2-2; D possibly corresponds to TRBD2 (5 bases). V was pared by 2 bases and J by 0 bases, with 7 bases between. Germline V gives CDR1 SNHLY, CDR2 FYNNEI. There are 15 residues in the CDR3. The chain's CDR3 is CASSETRSNTGELFF. The CDR3 DNA follows: TGTGCCAGCAGTGAAACTAGGTCGAACACCGGGGAGCTGTTTTTT.